Shown below are 29 T cell receptor beta chains from a single sample sequenced in a study of blood T cell repertoires in COVID-19. Sequencing was performed with immunoSEQ multiplex PCR; in TCRdb, only in-frame clones are kept and a portion is missing. This table holds about 210,000 clones, about nine tenths found once. Sequenced: peripheral blood. These receptors were taken from a man between 35 and 55 years old with acute or convalescent COVID-19.

The chain recombines TRBV5-1 with TRBJ2-2; 11 nucleotides match TRBD1. J lost 4 bases, V lost 4 bases, and 6 bases had no gene match. CDR3 length equals 16 residues. CDR1 and CDR2 (germline): SGHRS, YFSETQ. The chain's CDR3 is CASSPGTGGITGELFF. In DNA, the CDR3 is TGCGCCAGCAGCCCAGGGACAGGGGGGATCACCGGGGAGCTGTTTTTT.

The chain links TRBV24-1 to TRBJ2-6, with TRBD1 matching over 7 bases. Germline V lookup: CDR1 KGHDR, CDR2 SFDVKD. The CDR3 has 19 amino acids. The J segment lost 0 bases and the V segment lost 2 bases, leaving 9 bases of the junction unmatched. The CDR3 loop reads CATSDSRTGIHSGANVLTF. For the CDR3, the DNA is TGTGCCACCAGTGATTCCCGGACAGGAATACACTCTGGGGCCAACGTCCTGACTTTC.

V gene TRBV10-2 combines with J gene TRBJ2-2, with 12 bases that match TRBD2. The CDR3 is 17 residues long. V gave up 7 bases and J gave up 4 bases; unmatched junction bases: 10. CDR1 WSHSY and CDR2 SAAADI come from the germline V gene. The CDR3 DNA reads as TGCGCCAGCACCGAGACTAGCGGGAGTAAGATCACCGGGGAGCTGTTTTTT. It specifies CASTETSGSKITGELFF.

The sample holds one count of this clone. The V and J genes are TRBV27 and TRBJ1-3, with D perhaps TRBD1 (5 bases). Trimming pared 6 bases from V and 3 bases from J, leaving 12 bases between. The CDR3 has 14 residues. CDR1 is MNHEY, CDR2 SMNVEV, per germline (reference sequence). Here the CDR3 DNA reads TGTGCCAGCAGCCTGGGGGGAAATGGAAACACCATATATTTT. Translated: CASSLGGNGNTIYF.

This chain uses TRBV4-1 with TRBJ2-7; TRBD2 aligns across 11 bases. The V and J ends lost 3 bases and 0 bases, in that order; junction bases with no gene match: 10. The CDR3 loop spans 18 amino acids. Germline V gene data show CDR1 as MGHRA and CDR2 as YSYEKL. This chain's CDR3 is CASSQKGSGGAFSYEQYF. The CDR3 bases are TGCGCCAGCAGCCAGAAGGGTAGCGGGGGGGCTTTCTCCTACGAGCAGTACTTC.

The CDR3 DNA is TGTGCCACCAGCGGTGACTTGACCGGGGAGCTGTTTTTT. This encodes CATSGDLTGELFF. V usage is TRBV24-1 and J usage is TRBJ2-2; D ambiguous. This CDR3 has 13 residues. V was shortened by 7 bases and J by 5 bases, with 10 bases between the two germline ends. From germline, CDR1 is KGHDR and CDR2 SFDVKD.

This clone was seen just once. The chain recombines TRBV27 with TRBJ1-5; D unresolved. In germline, CDR1 is MNHEY, CDR2 SMNVEV (reference sequence). V lost 5 bases and J 5 bases, leaving 10 bases between the germline ends. The CDR3 runs 13 residues. The DNA for the CDR3 is TGTGCCAGCAGTCCCCTGGTAGATCAGCCCCAGCATTTT. Translating gives CASSPLVDQPQHF.

The rearrangement joins TRBV4-3 to TRBJ2-2, with D unclear. Trimming took 0 bases from V and 3 from J, leaving 17 bases between them. The CDR3 has 18 amino acids. Per the germline V gene, CDR1 is LGHNA and CDR2 is YSLEER. The CDR3 bases are TGCGCCAGCAGCCAAGATCGCAGGTCTGCTTGGGACACCGGGGAGCTGTTTTTT. Amino acids: CASSQDRRSAWDTGELFF.

This clone was observed a handful of times. The chain is built from TRBV19 and TRBJ1-1, with 7 bases identical to TRBD1. CDR3 length equals 15 residues. The J segment lost 1 base and the V segment lost 8 bases, leaving 10 bases of the junction unmatched. Germline V lookup: CDR1 LNHDA, CDR2 SQIVND (reference sequence). The CDR3 protein is CASGQGGLSNTEAFF. CDR3 nucleotides: TGTGCCAGTGGGCAGGGGGGCCTTTCGAACACTGAAGCTTTCTTT.

The gene calls are TRBV6-1 and TRBJ2-7, with TRBD2 matching 7 bases. Germline V gene lookup returns CDR1 MNHNS and CDR2 SASEGT. V shed 2 bases and J 5 bases; nucleotides not matched to a gene: 9. This CDR3 has 15 residues. DNA for the CDR3: TGTGCCAGCAGTGAATTCGGGACGGGGGGACACGAGCAGTACTTC. It yields the protein CASSEFGTGGHEQYF.

Note on this clone: This CDR3 is missing its conserved last phenylalanine or tryptophan, likely due to a read error. Because the CDR3's place on the DNA is in doubt, the DNA is left out and the CDR3 is given as listed by TCRdb. The V gene is TRBV24-1, the J gene TRBJ1-1. CDR1 KGHDR and CDR2 SFDVKD come from the germline V gene. Termini included, the CDR3 measures 8 amino acids. CDR3 residues: CATAPRRG.

V gene TRBV7-9 combines with J gene TRBJ2-7; 8 nucleotides align to TRBD2. The ends lost 7 bases at V and 6 bases at J; junction bases unmatched: 8. The germline gives CDR1 SEHNR, CDR2 FQNEAQ (reference sequence). The CDR3 is 13 residues long. The chain's CDR3 is CASKPSGGPEQYF. CDR3 nucleotide sequence: TGTGCCAGCAAACCGAGCGGGGGCCCCGAGCAGTACTTC.

The rearrangement uses TRBV6-5 and TRBJ2-3; D is perhaps TRBD1 (5 bases). V lost 10 bases, J lost 4 bases, and 12 bases lay in between. This CDR3 is 12 amino acids long. Germline lookup yields CDR1 MNHEY and CDR2 SVGAGI. The CDR3 sequence: CATRWGADTQYF. CDR3 nucleotides: TGTGCCACCCGGTGGGGCGCAGATACGCAGTATTTT.

The genes are TRBV21-1 and TRBJ2-2; TRBD1 is taken as the D call from the table, unchecked against the DNA. TRBV21-1 is marked as a pseudogene. The CDR3 length is 16 residues. The CDR3 reads CASSNSGVKGTGELFF. DNA of the CDR3: TGTGCCAGCAGCAACTCAGGGGTGAAAGGCACCGGGGAGCTGTTTTTT.

This clone was picked up a small number of times. V and J are TRBV19 and TRBJ2-1, with 8 bases aligning to TRBD2. The CDR3 has 12 residues. Germline V CDR1 and CDR2: LNHDA, SQIVND (reference sequence). V shed 9 bases, J shed 9 bases, and the junction held 7 bases outside the gene matches. The CDR3 reads CASGTGGFEQFF. The DNA of the CDR3 is TGTGCCAGCGGGACGGGGGGGTTTGAGCAGTTCTTC.

This chain links TRBV7-8 with TRBJ1-1; a weak D match, TRBD1 (5 bases). CDR1 is SGHVS and CDR2 is FQNEAQ in the germline V gene. This CDR3 region has 15 residues. V gave up 4 bases and J gave up 1 base, with 13 bases separating them. The CDR3 DNA reads as TGTGCCAGCAGCTCCAGGGCTTTCCCGAACACTGAAGCTTTCTTT. Translating it yields CASSSRAFPNTEAFF. Full variable domain (remainder filled in from reference TRBV7-8 and TRBJ1-1): GAGVSQSPRYKVAKRGQDVALRCDPISGHVSLFWYQQALGQGPEFLTYFQNEAQLDKSGLPSDRFFAERPEGSVSTLKIQRTQQEDSAVYLCASSSRAFPNTEAFFGQGTRLTVV.

V gene TRBV7-2 combines with J gene TRBJ2-5; a weak D match, TRBD1 (6 bases). The CDR3 has 14 amino acids. Germline V gene data show CDR1 as SGHTA and CDR2 as FQGNSA. Trimming took off 0 bases at V and 4 bases at J, with 9 bases between the two ends. CDR3 coding DNA: TGTGCCAGCAGCTTAGCAGTGGGGGCAGAGACCCAGTACTTC. It yields the protein CASSLAVGAETQYF.

V gene TRBV28 combines with J gene TRBJ1-1, with TRBD1 matching over 8 bases. Per the germline V gene, CDR1 is MDHEN and CDR2 is SYDVKM. CDR3 length equals 15 residues. J lost 1 base, V lost 4 bases, and 5 bases had no gene match. The CDR3 DNA reads as TGTGCCAGCAGTTCAGGGGGCGTCGAGAACACTGAAGCTTTCTTT. This gives the protein CASSSGGVENTEAFF.

The V and J genes are TRBV7-2 and TRBJ2-5; 10 bases align to TRBD2. This CDR3 is built from 17 residues. Germline V gene data show CDR1 as SGHTA and CDR2 as FQGNSA. V lost 1 base to trimming and J lost 1 base; unmatched junction nucleotides: 6. CDR3 in amino acids: CASSLGLAGVSQETQYF. In nucleotides, the CDR3 is TGTGCCAGCAGCTTAGGGCTAGCGGGAGTTTCCCAAGAGACCCAGTACTTC. The variable domain in full, with the rest retrieved from reference TRBV7-2 and TRBJ2-5, is GAGVSQSPSNKVTEKGKDVELRCDPISGHTALYWYRQSLGQGLEFLIYFQGNSAPDKSGLPSDRFSAERTGGSVSTLTIQRTQQEDSAVYLCASSLGLAGVSQETQYFGPGTRLLVL.

The rearrangement uses TRBV2 and TRBJ2-7; possibly TRBD2 for D (6 bases). The V gene lost 6 bases and the J gene lost 3 bases, with 18 bases spanning the gap. The CDR3 covers 15 residues. Germline CDR1 and CDR2: SNHLY and FYNNEI. The CDR3 region has the DNA TGTGCCAGCAGCCTGCGTGGGTGGGGGGACTACGAGCAGTACTTC. This gives the protein CASSLRGWGDYEQYF.

The V call is TRBV7-2, the J call TRBJ1-1; a possible D gene is TRBD1 (5 bases). V lost 5 bases, J lost 1 base, and 8 bases lay in between. CDR3 length: 13 amino acids. In germline, CDR1 is SGHTA, CDR2 FQGNSA. The CDR3 region has the DNA TGTGCCAGCAGCCCACAGGAGAACACTGAAGCTTTCTTT. Translating gives CASSPQENTEAFF.

The chain employs TRBV4-1 and TRBJ1-2; no clear D. The ends were cut back, 0 bases at V and 0 bases at J, with 11 bases in the middle. This CDR3 comprises 16 residues. Germline V lookup: CDR1 MGHRA, CDR2 YSYEKL. The CDR3 reads CASSQDRQVANYGYTF. Written as DNA, the CDR3 is TGCGCCAGCAGCCAAGATCGGCAGGTTGCTAACTATGGCTACACCTTC.

The V call is TRBV27, the J call TRBJ2-1; 8 bases are a match to TRBD2. CDR1 MNHEY and CDR2 SMNVEV come from the germline V gene (reference sequence). J lost 4 bases, V lost 8 bases, and 7 bases had no gene match. This CDR3 contains 14 residues. As DNA, the CDR3 is TGTGCCAGCGGCAGGCGGGGGGAGTACAATGAGCAGTTCTTC. Protein: CASGRRGEYNEQFF.

CDR3: CASSVSRTYSETQYF. CDR3 in DNA: TGTGCCAGCAGCGTCTCGAGGACATATTCCGAGACCCAGTACTTC. The chain combines TRBV9 with TRBJ2-5, with D perhaps TRBD1 (5 bases). Trimming cost V 2 bases and J 5 bases, with 16 bases left between them. Germline assignment: CDR1 SGDLS and CDR2 YYNGEE. The CDR3 spans 15 residues.

This clone has more than one count but fewer than ten. The rearrangement joins TRBV4-1 to TRBJ2-1, with no clear D. The CDR3 contains 14 residues. Germline V gene lookup returns CDR1 MGHRA and CDR2 YSYEKL. V lost 4 bases, J lost 2 bases, and 9 bases lay in between. DNA for the CDR3: TGCGCCAGCAGCCCCTCGGGTACCTACAATGAGCAGTTCTTC. This translates into CASSPSGTYNEQFF.

This clone was recorded once. The chain employs TRBV19 and TRBJ2-7, with 7 bases identical to TRBD1. With 0 bases clipped from V and 5 bases from J, the junction kept 1 base outside the gene matches. CDR3 length: 13 amino acids. CDR1 and CDR2 from the germline V gene are LNHDA and SQIVND (reference sequence). The CDR3 region has the DNA TGTGCCAGTAGTATAGAGAGGGGGCACGAGCAGTACTTC. It is translated as CASSIERGHEQYF. Supplemented by reference TRBV19 and TRBJ2-7, the full variable domain reads DGGITQSPKYLFRKEGQNVTLSCEQNLNHDAMYWYRQDPGQGLRLIYYSQIVNDFQKGDIAEGYSVSREKKESFPLTVTSAQKNPTAFYLCASSIERGHEQYFGPGTRLTVT.

The chain recombines TRBV12-3 or TRBV12-4 with TRBJ1-2, with 7 nucleotides matching TRBD1. This CDR3 has 13 residues. Losses at the gene ends were 2 bases for V and 4 bases for J; bases not matched to a gene: 1. The CDR3, as DNA: TGTGCCAGCAGTTTACGACAGGGCTATGGCTACACCTTC. Translated, it gives CASSLRQGYGYTF.

The J gene is TRBJ1-6, the V gene TRBV28, with TRBD1 matching 7 bases. With 6 bases clipped from V and 0 bases from J, the junction kept 5 bases outside the gene matches. This CDR3 has 16 residues. Looked up from germline, CDR1 is MDHEN and CDR2 is SYDVKM. CDR3 nucleotides: TGTGCCAGCAGACCACAGGGGAGCTCCTATAATTCACCCCTCCACTTT. Translated, it gives CASRPQGSSYNSPLHF.

The chain joins TRBV7-2 to TRBJ2-7, with TRBD2 matching over 7 bases. V dropped 0 bases and J dropped 2; count of bases not matched to a gene: 7. The CDR3 covers 16 residues. CDR1 is SGHTA and CDR2 is FQGNSA in the germline V gene. DNA of the CDR3: TGTGCCAGCAGCTTAGCGTCTAGCGGATTCCCCTACGAGCAGTACTTC. It translates to CASSLASSGFPYEQYF.